Listed below are T cell receptor beta chains from one sample, sequenced in a study of human T cells and chemical hapten exposure. TCRdb reprocessed the RACE reads via MiXCR and lists one record per CDR3 protein. The table shows 350,000 to 400,000 distinct CDR3 sequences, with around 5.5% occurring only once. Sequencing was performed on whole blood, taken in connection with sensitization to the hapten diphenylcyclopropenone (DPC). These receptors were taken from a woman between 45 and 60 years old with alopecia areata. Some clones in this sample may be carry-over from other donors' samples. The CDR3 runs from the conserved cysteine through the conserved F or W. D genes are given only for firm matches. Size tells how often a clone was seen (once, few, many) or the class of an expanded clone, and some rows leave it out.

TRBV7-2	many	TRBJ2-3	TRBD1	CASSPGGVGTDTQYF	TGTGCCAGCAGTCCAGGGGGTGTGGGCACAGATACGCAGTATTTT
TRBV20-1	many	TRBJ1-5	TRBD1	CSAKQGVNQPQHF	TGCAGTGCTAAACAGGGGGTCAATCAGCCCCAGCATTTT
TRBV29-1	.	TRBJ2-5	.	CSVEATGRGETQYF	TGCAGCGTTGAAGCGACGGGTAGGGGAGAGACCCAGTACTTC
TRBV5-1	few	TRBJ2-7	.	CASSLAPDGTYEQYF	TGCGCCAGCAGCTTGGCCCCGGACGGGACCTACGAGCAGTACTTC
TRBV6-6	many	TRBJ1-5	.	CASSYSSNNQPQHF	TGTGCCAGCAGTTACTCCAGCAACAATCAGCCCCAGCATTTT
TRBV20-1	.	TRBJ2-7	.	CSARDNEQYF	TGCAGTGCTAGAGATAACGAGCAGTACTTC
TRBV12-3/TRBV12-4	few	TRBJ2-1	.	CASSLRLNNNEQFF	TGTGCCAGCAGTTTACGACTAAATAACAATGAGCAGTTCTTC
TRBV27	many	TRBJ2-7	TRBD1	CASSLSRGQVGYEQYF	TGTGCCAGCAGTTTATCGAGGGGGCAGGTTGGGTACGAGCAGTACTTC
TRBV6-5	many	TRBJ2-7	TRBD2	CASSFGLAGGNPYEQYF	TGTGCCAGCAGCTTCGGACTAGCGGGAGGGAACCCCTACGAGCAGTACTTC
TRBV9	few	TRBJ2-3	TRBD2	CASSSSQGTRNFLTDTQYF	TGTGCCAGCAGCTCGAGCCAAGGGACTAGGAACTTTTTGACAGATACGCAGTATTTT
TRBV12-3/TRBV12-4	few	TRBJ1-1	.	CASMGGAISTEAFF	TGTGCCAGCATGGGAGGGGCAATAAGTACTGAAGCTTTCTTT
TRBV10-2	many	TRBJ1-2	.	CASSDPASNYGYTF	TGCGCCAGCAGTGATCCAGCCTCCAACTATGGCTACACCTTC
TRBV20-1	few	TRBJ2-5	TRBD2	CSARDPSRLAGVETQYF	TGCAGTGCTAGAGATCCATCCCGGCTAGCGGGAGTAGAGACCCAGTACTTC
TRBV6-6	many	TRBJ2-3	TRBD2	CASKPTSGGATQYF	TGTGCCAGCAAACCGACTAGCGGGGGGGCCACGCAGTATTTT
TRBV20-1	.	TRBJ2-7	TRBD2	CSARSPGLAGTYEQYF	TGCAGTGCTCGATCTCCAGGACTAGCGGGAACCTACGAGCAGTACTTC
TRBV20-1	few	TRBJ2-7	.	CSASFPTSSSYEQYF	TGCAGTGCTAGTTTCCCGACTTCAAGCTCCTACGAGCAGTACTTC
TRBV10-3	many	TRBJ2-3	.	CAIMTGLSTDTQYF	TGTGCCATCATGACGGGCCTCAGCACAGATACGCAGTATTTT
TRBV7-2	many	TRBJ1-2	TRBD1	CASSLDNRGPYGYTF	TGTGCCAGCAGCTTAGACAACAGGGGCCCGTATGGCTACACCTTC
TRBV12-3/TRBV12-4	.	TRBJ1-2	.	CASSPRTERRGYTF	TGTGCCAGCAGCCCTCGGACTGAGCGGCGGGGCTACACCTTC
TRBV10-3	.	TRBJ1-2	TRBD1	CAIYSGGGVGYTF	TGTGCCATCTACTCAGGGGGCGGAGTAGGCTACACCTTC
TRBV4-2	.	TRBJ2-3	TRBD2	CASSQTVAGGLTDTQYF	TGTGCCAGCAGCCAAACCGTAGCGGGGGGGCTGACAGATACGCAGTATTTT
TRBV4-3	.	TRBJ1-1	.	CASSQIRAAEAFF	TGCGCCAGCAGCCAAATACGGGCCGCTGAAGCTTTCTTT
TRBV4-3	few	TRBJ2-3	TRBD1	CASSWVQGERTDTQYF	TGCGCCAGCAGCTGGGTACAGGGGGAGAGGACAGATACGCAGTATTTT
TRBV24-1	few	TRBJ2-5	TRBD1	CATSRTGGLQTQYF	TGTGCCACCAGTCGAACAGGGGGATTGCAGACCCAGTACTTC
TRBV7-2	.	TRBJ2-5	.	CASSPDGSQYF	TGTGCCAGCAGCCCAGACGGCAGCCAGTACTTC
TRBV12-3/TRBV12-4	many	TRBJ1-1	TRBD1	CASSPQTGPNTEAFF	TGTGCCAGCAGTCCCCAGACAGGGCCCAACACTGAAGCTTTCTTT
TRBV28	few	TRBJ1-1	.	CASSLRTDRKAFF	TGTGCCAGCAGTTTACGGACAGACAGGAAAGCTTTCTTT
TRBV12-3/TRBV12-4	.	TRBJ2-1	.	CASSLPLGGGLDEQFF	TGTGCCAGCAGCCTCCCCCTAGGGGGAGGGTTGGATGAGCAGTTCTTC
TRBV10-3	many	TRBJ1-1	.	CAITPDGNTEAFF	TGTGCCATCACCCCGGACGGGAACACTGAAGCTTTCTTT
TRBV9	few	TRBJ2-6	.	CASSVWGAGANVLTF	TGTGCCAGCAGCGTTTGGGGGGCTGGGGCCAACGTCCTGACTTTC
TRBV6-6	many	TRBJ2-7	TRBD2	CASSPTSWDEQYF	TGTGCCAGCAGTCCGACTAGCTGGGACGAGCAGTACTTC
TRBV4-2	few	TRBJ2-1	TRBD2	CASSHSGGATYNEQFF	TGTGCCAGCAGCCATTCGGGGGGGGCGACCTACAATGAGCAGTTCTTC
TRBV27	many	TRBJ2-7	TRBD1	CASSEIRGQDYYEQYF	TGTGCCAGCAGTGAGATAAGGGGACAGGATTACTACGAGCAGTACTTC
TRBV9	.	TRBJ2-3	.	CASSVAGGTSTDTQYF	TGTGCCAGCAGCGTAGCGGGCGGGACTAGCACAGATACGCAGTATTTT
TRBV3-1	.	TRBJ1-2	.	CASSQEVQELDGYTF	TGTGCCAGCAGCCAAGAGGTCCAGGAGCTCGATGGCTACACCTTC
TRBV28	few	TRBJ1-5	.	CASRLTRDQPQHF	TGTGCCAGCAGACTTACCCGGGATCAGCCCCAGCATTTT
TRBV4-3	.	TRBJ2-2	.	CASSAQVESGELFF	TGCGCCAGCAGTGCACAGGTTGAATCCGGGGAGCTGTTTTTT